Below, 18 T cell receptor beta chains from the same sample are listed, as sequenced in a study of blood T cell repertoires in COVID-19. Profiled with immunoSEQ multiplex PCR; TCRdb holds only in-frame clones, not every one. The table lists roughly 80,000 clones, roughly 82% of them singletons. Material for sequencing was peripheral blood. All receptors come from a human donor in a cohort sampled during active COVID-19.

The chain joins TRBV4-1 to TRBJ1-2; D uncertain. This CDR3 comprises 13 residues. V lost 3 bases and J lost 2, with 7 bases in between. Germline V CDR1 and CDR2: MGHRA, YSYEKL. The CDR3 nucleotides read TGCGCCAGCAGCCACCCACAGAACTATGGCTACACCTTC. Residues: CASSHPQNYGYTF.

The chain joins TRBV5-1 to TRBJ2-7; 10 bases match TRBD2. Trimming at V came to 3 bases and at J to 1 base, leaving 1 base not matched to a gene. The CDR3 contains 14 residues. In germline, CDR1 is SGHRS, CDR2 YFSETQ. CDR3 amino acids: CASSSTSGSYEQYF. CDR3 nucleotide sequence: TGCGCCAGCAGCTCGACTAGCGGGTCCTACGAGCAGTACTTC.

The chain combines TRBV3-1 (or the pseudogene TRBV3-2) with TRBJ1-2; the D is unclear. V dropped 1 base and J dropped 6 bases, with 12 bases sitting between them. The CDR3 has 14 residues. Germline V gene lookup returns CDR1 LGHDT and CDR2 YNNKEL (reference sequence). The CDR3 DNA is TGTGCCAGCAGCCAAGTATCGGGGTTGGATGGCTACACCTTC. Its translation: CASSQVSGLDGYTF.

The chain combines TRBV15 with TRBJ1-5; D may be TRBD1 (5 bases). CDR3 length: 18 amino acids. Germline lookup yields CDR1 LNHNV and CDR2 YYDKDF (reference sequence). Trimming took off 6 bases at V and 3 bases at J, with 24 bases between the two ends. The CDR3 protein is CATSPVGKGGDPNQPQHF. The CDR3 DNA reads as TGTGCCACCAGTCCGGTTGGTAAGGGAGGGGATCCCAATCAGCCCCAGCATTTT.

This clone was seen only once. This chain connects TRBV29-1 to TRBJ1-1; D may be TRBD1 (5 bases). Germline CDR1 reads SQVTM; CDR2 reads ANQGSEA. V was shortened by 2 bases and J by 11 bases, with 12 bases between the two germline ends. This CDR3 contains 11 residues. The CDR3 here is CSVESTGGAFF. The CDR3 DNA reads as TGCAGCGTTGAATCCACAGGTGGCGCTTTCTTT.

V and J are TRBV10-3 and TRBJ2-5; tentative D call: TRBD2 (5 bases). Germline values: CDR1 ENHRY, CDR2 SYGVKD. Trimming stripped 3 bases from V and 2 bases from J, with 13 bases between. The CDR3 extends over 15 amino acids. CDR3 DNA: TGTGCCATCAGTGACGGAACCGGGATACAAGAGACCCAGTACTTC. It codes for CAISDGTGIQETQYF.

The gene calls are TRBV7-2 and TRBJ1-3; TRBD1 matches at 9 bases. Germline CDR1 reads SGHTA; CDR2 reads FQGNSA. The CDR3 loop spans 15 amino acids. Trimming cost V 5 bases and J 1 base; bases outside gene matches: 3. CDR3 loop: CASSMDRGSGNTIYF. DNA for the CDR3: TGTGCCAGCAGCATGGACAGGGGATCTGGAAACACCATATATTTT.

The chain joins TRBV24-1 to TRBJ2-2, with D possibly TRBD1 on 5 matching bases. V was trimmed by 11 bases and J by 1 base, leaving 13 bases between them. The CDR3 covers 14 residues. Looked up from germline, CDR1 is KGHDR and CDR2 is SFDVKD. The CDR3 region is CAIQLTGNTGELFF. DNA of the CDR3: TGTGCCATCCAACTCACAGGGAACACCGGGGAGCTGTTTTTT.

The CDR3 nucleotides are TGTGCCAGCAGCCCCGTAGCGTCCTCGAACACCGGGGAGCTGTTTTTT. Protein: CASSPVASSNTGELFF. The chain employs TRBV4-2 and TRBJ2-2, with D possibly TRBD2 on 5 matching bases. Trimming shortened V by 4 bases and J by 0 bases, and 12 bases separated the two germline ends. Germline values: CDR1 LGHNA, CDR2 YNFKEQ. The CDR3 is 16 residues long.

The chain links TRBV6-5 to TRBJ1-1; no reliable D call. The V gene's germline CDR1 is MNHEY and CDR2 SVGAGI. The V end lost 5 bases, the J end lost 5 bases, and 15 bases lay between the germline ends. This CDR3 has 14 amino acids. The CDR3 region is CASSPGEGRTEAFF. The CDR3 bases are TGTGCCAGCAGTCCCGGGGAGGGCCGAACTGAAGCTTTCTTT.

CDR3 loop: CASSQQGAGYTF. In nucleotides, the CDR3 is TGTGCCAGCAGCCAGCAGGGGGCTGGCTACACCTTC. The chain uses TRBV3-1 (or the pseudogene TRBV3-2) and TRBJ1-2; TRBD1 matches at 8 bases. Germline-derived CDR1 and CDR2 are LGHDT and YNNKEL (reference sequence). With 3 bases clipped from V and 7 bases from J, the junction kept 1 base outside the gene matches. This CDR3 is built from 12 residues.

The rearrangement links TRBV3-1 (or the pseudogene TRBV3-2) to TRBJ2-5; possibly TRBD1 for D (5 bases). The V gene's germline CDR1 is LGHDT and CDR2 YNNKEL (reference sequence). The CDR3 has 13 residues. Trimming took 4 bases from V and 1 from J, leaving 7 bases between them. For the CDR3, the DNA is TGTGCCAGCAGCCCAGGGTCCCAAGAGACCCAGTACTTC. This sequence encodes CASSPGSQETQYF.

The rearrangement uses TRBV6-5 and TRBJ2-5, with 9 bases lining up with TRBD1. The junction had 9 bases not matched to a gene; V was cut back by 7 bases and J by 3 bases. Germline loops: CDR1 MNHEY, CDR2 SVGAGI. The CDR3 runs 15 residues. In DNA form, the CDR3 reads TGTGCCAGCACCAAACCGGGACAGGGTAAAGAGACCCAGTACTTC. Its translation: CASTKPGQGKETQYF.

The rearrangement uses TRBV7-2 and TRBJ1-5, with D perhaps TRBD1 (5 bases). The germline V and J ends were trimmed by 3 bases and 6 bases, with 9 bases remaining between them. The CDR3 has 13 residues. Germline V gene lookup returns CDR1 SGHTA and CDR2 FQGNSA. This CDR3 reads CASSLEGVQPQHF. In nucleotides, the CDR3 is TGTGCCAGCAGCTTGGAAGGGGTTCAGCCCCAGCATTTT.

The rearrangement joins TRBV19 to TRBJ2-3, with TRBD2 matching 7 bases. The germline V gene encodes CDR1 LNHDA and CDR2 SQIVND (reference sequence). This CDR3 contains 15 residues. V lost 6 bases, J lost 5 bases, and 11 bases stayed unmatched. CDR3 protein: CASRAGRGYGDTQYF. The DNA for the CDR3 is TGTGCCAGTAGGGCGGGGCGGGGGTATGGAGATACGCAGTATTTT.

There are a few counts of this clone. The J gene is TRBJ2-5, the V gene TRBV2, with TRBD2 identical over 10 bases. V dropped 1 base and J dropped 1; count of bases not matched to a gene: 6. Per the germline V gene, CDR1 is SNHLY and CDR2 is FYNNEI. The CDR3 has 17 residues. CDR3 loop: CASSEGASGGAQETQYF. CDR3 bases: TGTGCCAGCAGTGAAGGTGCCAGCGGGGGGGCCCAAGAGACCCAGTACTTC.

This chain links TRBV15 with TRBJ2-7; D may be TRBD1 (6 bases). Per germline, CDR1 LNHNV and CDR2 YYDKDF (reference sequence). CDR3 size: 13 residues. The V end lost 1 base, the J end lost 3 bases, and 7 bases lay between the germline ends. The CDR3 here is CATSRGDNYEQYF. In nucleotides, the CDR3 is TGTGCCACCAGCAGAGGGGACAACTACGAGCAGTACTTC. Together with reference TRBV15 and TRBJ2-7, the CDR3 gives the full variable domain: DAMVIQNPRYQVTQFGKPVTLSCSQTLNHNVMYWYQQKSSQAPKLLFHYYDKDFNNEADTPDNFQSRRPNTSFCFLDIRSPGLGDTAMYLCATSRGDNYEQYFGPGTRLTVT.

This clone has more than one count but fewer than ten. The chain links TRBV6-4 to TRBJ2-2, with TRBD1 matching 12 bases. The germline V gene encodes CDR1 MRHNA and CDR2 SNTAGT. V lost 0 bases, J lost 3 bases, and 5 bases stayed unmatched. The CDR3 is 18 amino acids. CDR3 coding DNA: TGTGCCAGCAGTGACTCCGGGACAGGGGGCGAACACACCGGGGAGCTGTTTTTT. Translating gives CASSDSGTGGEHTGELFF.